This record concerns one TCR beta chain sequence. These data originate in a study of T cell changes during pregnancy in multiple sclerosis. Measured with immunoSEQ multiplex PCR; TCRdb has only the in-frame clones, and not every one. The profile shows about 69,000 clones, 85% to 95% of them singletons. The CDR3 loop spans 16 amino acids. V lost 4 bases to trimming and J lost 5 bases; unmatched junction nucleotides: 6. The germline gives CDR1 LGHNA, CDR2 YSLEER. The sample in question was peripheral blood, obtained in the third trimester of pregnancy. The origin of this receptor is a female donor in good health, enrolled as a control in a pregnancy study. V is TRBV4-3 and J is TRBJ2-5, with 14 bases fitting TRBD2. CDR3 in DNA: TGCGCCAGCAGCCCCCGACTAGCGGGAGGGCTGGAGACCCAGTACTTC. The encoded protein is CASSPRLAGGLETQYF.